This T cell receptor beta chain was captured in a study of blood T cell repertoires in COVID-19. Study details: The United States, Italy and Spain provided the acute and convalescent COVID-19 samples. T cells, B-cell-depleted T cells, or PBMCs provided the cDNA or gDNA that served as material.

The CDR3 loop spans 13 amino acids. Germline loops: CDR1 SEHNR, CDR2 FQNEAQ (reference sequence). Trimming shortened V by 4 bases and J by 7 bases, and 13 bases separated the two germline ends. Per the study methods: Reference gene primer amplification in the assay estimated nucleated cell counts. The repertoire was sequenced with immunoSEQ multiplex PCR; TCRdb's copy has only in-frame clones and lacks some. V and J calls and clone size follow that table, whereas D and trimming were derived from the DNA. The profile shows 310,000 or so clones, approximately 82% of them singletons. The V and J genes are TRBV7-9 and TRBJ1-2, with D perhaps matching TRBD1 (5 bases). This sequence was found in a woman aged 45-65 years with acute or convalescent COVID-19. Sequenced: peripheral blood. The CDR3 region is CASSYGREGGYTF. For the CDR3, the DNA is TGTGCCAGCAGCTACGGCAGGGAGGGTGGCTACACCTTC. Full variable domain (rest looked up from reference TRBV7-9 and TRBJ1-2): DTGVSQNPRHKITKRGQNVTFRCDPISEHNRLYWYRQTLGQGPEFLTYFQNEAQLEKSRLLSDRFSAERPKGSFSTLEIQRTEQGDSAMYLCASSYGREGGYTFGSGTRLTVV.